A single sample gave rise to the 27 T cell receptor beta chains below, sequenced in a study of blood T cell repertoires in COVID-19 (dated by TCRdb to 2018 to 2020). Library preparation was by the immunoSEQ multiplex PCR assay. The table comes from immuneACCESS by way of TCRdb, which keeps in-frame sequences with V and J called. Part of the clones is missing from these tables; in studies checked, under half for an unresolved V gene and the rest for unknown reasons. For this sample there are more than 200,000 clones; more than 85% appear just once. The ten largest account for roughly 4% of the sample. The sequenced sample was PBMCs or T cells enriched from blood (not recorded which). Source of these receptors: a woman in her 30s who had recovered from COVID-19.

The chain uses TRBV6-5 and TRBJ2-1, with D possibly being TRBD1 (6 bases). V was shortened by 6 bases and J by 0 bases, with 12 bases between the two germline ends. The CDR3 has 15 amino acids. Germline V lookup: CDR1 MNHEY, CDR2 SVGAGI. The CDR3, as DNA: TGTGCCAGCAGGGTTACAGGGTCCTCCTACAATGAGCAGTTCTTC. This sequence encodes CASRVTGSSYNEQFF.

This clone was counted a few times. This chain connects TRBV27 to TRBJ1-2; D is possibly TRBD1 (5 bases). This CDR3 spans 14 amino acids. Between the trimmed V and J ends, which lost 5 bases and 3 bases, there was a span of 13 bases. Germline CDR1 reads MNHEY; CDR2 reads SMNVEV (reference sequence). CDR3 amino acids: CASSPDETDYGYTF. The CDR3 DNA is TGTGCCAGCAGTCCCGACGAGACAGACTATGGCTACACCTTC.

This chain uses TRBV7-9 with TRBJ1-4, with 10 nucleotides matching TRBD1. The germline CDR1 and CDR2 sequences are SEHNR and FQNEAQ (reference sequence). This CDR3 comprises 15 residues. Germline trimming cut 5 bases from V and 5 bases from J; bases unmatched to any gene: 5. CDR3 in amino acids: CASSLWTGGNEKLFF. The DNA for the CDR3 is TGTGCCAGCAGCCTTTGGACAGGGGGAAATGAAAAACTGTTTTTT.

The CDR3 sequence is CASSPRPAASTDTQYF. CDR3 bases: TGTGCCAGCTCACCACGGCCAGCGGCAAGCACAGATACGCAGTATTTT. The chain has TRBV18 and TRBJ2-3, with D possibly TRBD2 on 5 matching bases. CDR1 and CDR2 (germline): KGHSH, LQKENI. V was cut by 1 base and J by 0 bases, with 11 bases left in between. There are 16 residues in the CDR3.

V and J are TRBV3-1 (or the pseudogene TRBV3-2) and TRBJ2-7; D remains ambiguous. V lost 0 bases, J lost 3 bases, and 6 bases lay in between. CDR1 LGHDT and CDR2 YNNKEL come from the germline V gene (reference sequence). The CDR3 length is 13 residues. CDR3 sequence: CASSQEFSYEQYF. DNA for the CDR3: TGTGCCAGCAGCCAAGAGTTTAGCTACGAGCAGTACTTC.

CDR3 sequence reads: CASSLSPGGASTNEKLFF. In DNA form, the CDR3 reads TGTGCCAGCAGCTTATCCCCAGGGGGCGCATCCACTAATGAAAAACTGTTTTTT. The chain has TRBV11-2 and TRBJ1-4, with TRBD1 identical over 8 bases. The V and J ends lost 2 bases and 2 bases, in that order; junction bases with no gene match: 10. The length of the CDR3 is 18 residues. CDR1 and CDR2 (germline): SGHAT, FQNNGV. The variable domain in full, completed from reference TRBV11-2 and TRBJ1-4, reads EAGVAQSPRYKIIEKRQSVAFWCNPISGHATLYWYQQILGQGPKLLIQFQNNGVVDDSQLPKDRFSAERLKGVDSTLKIQPAKLEDSAVYLCASSLSPGGASTNEKLFFGSGTQLSVL.

The chain couples TRBV7-2 to TRBJ1-6; the match to TRBD1 covers 9 bases. CDR1 and CDR2 (germline): SGHTA, FQGNSA. V dropped 3 bases and J dropped 6; count of bases not matched to a gene: 6. The CDR3 is made up of 16 amino acids. The CDR3 DNA sequence: TGTGCCAGCAGCTTCACTTCGGACAGGGGTAATTCACCCCTCCACTTT. Encoded protein: CASSFTSDRGNSPLHF.

This CDR3 is CASKSGVAEAFF. The CDR3 DNA is TGTGCCAGTAAATCAGGGGTGGCTGAAGCTTTCTTT. The chain joins TRBV19 to TRBJ1-1, with TRBD1 as a possible D gene (6 bases). The V end was cut by 7 bases, the J end by 6 bases, with 12 bases between. CDR3 length: 12 residues. Per the germline V gene, CDR1 is LNHDA and CDR2 is SQIVND (reference sequence).

The chain links TRBV21-1 to TRBJ2-1; TRBD2 is the table's D call and was not checked against the DNA. TRBV21-1 is annotated as a pseudogene. CDR3 size: 17 residues. The CDR3 sequence: CASSKIKRLAAYNEQFF. As DNA, the CDR3 is TGTGCCAGCAGCAAAATTAAGAGACTAGCGGCTTACAATGAGCAGTTCTTC.

The chain employs TRBV9 and TRBJ2-7, with 10 bases identical to TRBD1. The V and J ends lost 4 bases and 2 bases, in that order; junction bases with no gene match: 6. Looked up from germline, CDR1 is SGDLS and CDR2 is YYNGEE. The CDR3 totals 15 residues. The CDR3 DNA sequence: TGTGCCAGCAGCCGGCGGGGGACAGGGGCCTACGAGCAGTACTTC. This translates into CASSRRGTGAYEQYF.

The chain employs TRBV7-3 and TRBJ1-1; D is unresolved. Germline V gene lookup returns CDR1 SGHTA and CDR2 FQGTGA. Trimming pared 5 bases from V and 7 bases from J, leaving 20 bases between. The CDR3 sequence is 15 residues long. The CDR3 region is CASSRTRIEHGEAFF. The CDR3 DNA reads as TGTGCCAGCAGCCGCACACGAATCGAACATGGTGAAGCTTTCTTT.

This chain uses TRBV27 with TRBJ1-1; D may be TRBD1 (5 bases). CDR1 and CDR2 from the germline V gene are MNHEY and SMNVEV (reference sequence). V was shortened by 0 bases and J by 6 bases, with 8 bases between the two germline ends. The CDR3 sequence is 13 residues long. CDR3 sequence: CASSLSGVAEAFF. CDR3 coding DNA: TGTGCCAGCAGTTTATCAGGGGTTGCTGAAGCTTTCTTT.

This chain joins TRBV29-1 and TRBJ1-2; no reliable D call. Trimming stripped 8 bases from V and 1 base from J, with 11 bases between. From germline, CDR1 is SQVTM and CDR2 ANQGSEA. This CDR3 comprises 12 residues. CDR3 bases: TGCAGCTTCAGAGGGCGTAACTATGGCTACACCTTC. As protein: CSFRGRNYGYTF.

This chain connects TRBV9 to TRBJ1-4, with TRBD1 identical over 8 bases. V shed 4 bases, J shed 6 bases, and the junction held 11 bases outside the gene matches. Per the germline V gene, CDR1 is SGDLS and CDR2 is YYNGEE. This CDR3 has 16 residues. Written as DNA, the CDR3 is TGTGCCAGCAGCTCGGGACAGGCAATGGGTTATGAAAAACTGTTTTTT. It encodes CASSSGQAMGYEKLFF.

This clone occurred once. The J gene is TRBJ2-1, the V gene TRBV7-8, with TRBD1 matching over 8 bases. The CDR3 contains 14 residues. V gave up 4 bases and J gave up 9 bases; unmatched junction bases: 8. Per germline, CDR1 SGHVS and CDR2 FQNEAQ. CDR3 sequence (DNA): TGTGCCAGCAGCTCGCGACAGGGGTCGGTTGAGCAGTTCTTC. It specifies CASSSRQGSVEQFF. Supplemented by reference TRBV7-8 and TRBJ2-1, the full variable domain reads GAGVSQSPRYKVAKRGQDVALRCDPISGHVSLFWYQQALGQGPEFLTYFQNEAQLDKSGLPSDRFFAERPEGSVSTLKIQRTQQEDSAVYLCASSSRQGSVEQFFGPGTRLTVL.

The rearrangement links TRBV28 to TRBJ2-7; 9 bases align to TRBD1. Looked up from germline, CDR1 is MDHEN and CDR2 is SYDVKM. The length of the CDR3 is 14 residues. V shed 8 bases, J shed 6 bases, and the junction held 11 bases outside the gene matches. The CDR3 loop reads CASGRWDRAREQYF. CDR3 in DNA: TGTGCCAGCGGGAGGTGGGACAGGGCTCGCGAGCAGTACTTC. Drawing the rest from reference TRBV28 and TRBJ2-7, the complete variable domain is DVKVTQSSRYLVKRTGEKVFLECVQDMDHENMFWYRQDPGLGLRLIYFSYDVKMKEKGDIPEGYSVSREKKERFSLILESASTNQTSMYLCASGRWDRAREQYFGPGTRLTVT.

V and J are TRBV13 and TRBJ1-5; D unclear. Germline-derived CDR1 and CDR2 are PRHDT and FYEKMQ (reference sequence). This CDR3 is built from 14 residues. V lost 0 bases to trimming and J lost 4 bases, with 7 bases between them. In DNA form, the CDR3 reads TGTGCCAGCAGCTTAGGGAGGCGGAATCAGCCCCAGCATTTT. Translated, it gives CASSLGRRNQPQHF.

The chain links TRBV10-3 to TRBJ2-1, with 10 positions matching TRBD2. Germline CDR1 reads ENHRY; CDR2 reads SYGVKD. V lost 6 bases to trimming and J lost 0 bases; unmatched junction nucleotides: 5. The CDR3 consists of 16 residues. The CDR3 loop reads CAIRSASGSSYNEQFF. CDR3 DNA: TGTGCCATCAGGTCGGCTAGCGGGAGCTCCTACAATGAGCAGTTCTTC.

This clone was detected only once. The chain employs TRBV28 and TRBJ2-3, with 9 nucleotides matching TRBD2. Looked up from germline, CDR1 is MDHEN and CDR2 is SYDVKM. V was clipped by 3 bases and J by 6 bases; unmatched bases: 10. This CDR3 comprises 16 residues. DNA of the CDR3: TGTGCCAGCAGTTTCACCCCGGGACTAGCTTCGGATACGCAGTATTTT. Residues: CASSFTPGLASDTQYF.

J is TRBJ1-5 and V is TRBV28; perhaps TRBD1 as D (6 bases). This CDR3 has 21 residues. Trimming took off 4 bases at V and 6 bases at J, with 34 bases between the two ends. Germline assignment: CDR1 MDHEN and CDR2 SYDVKM. The CDR3 here is CASSSLSPREGGRGERQPQHF. The CDR3 DNA follows: TGTGCCAGCAGTTCCCTCAGTCCCCGAGAAGGGGGTAGGGGAGAACGTCAGCCCCAGCATTTT.

The rearrangement links TRBV10-3 to TRBJ2-5; TRBD1 matches at 7 bases. The CDR3 runs 14 residues. V shed 0 bases and J 7 bases; nucleotides not matched to a gene: 5. The germline V gene has CDR1 ENHRY and CDR2 SYGVKD. The CDR3, as DNA: TGTGCCATCAGTGAGTCAGGGGGCGAGGGGACCCAGTACTTC. Translation: CAISESGGEGTQYF.

This chain connects TRBV7-2 to TRBJ2-1; the D is unclear. V dropped 1 base and J dropped 2 bases, with 9 bases sitting between them. This CDR3 is built from 15 residues. Germline V CDR1 and CDR2: SGHTA, FQGNSA. Here the CDR3 DNA reads TGTGCCAGCAGCTTAGATAGAACTACCTACAATGAGCAGTTCTTC. Translation: CASSLDRTTYNEQFF.

This chain connects TRBV30 to TRBJ1-2, with 7 bases identical to TRBD1. Germline CDR1 GTSNPN, CDR2 SVGIG (reference sequence). This CDR3 is built from 11 residues. CDR3 amino acids: CAVGGFYGYTF. CDR3 nucleotides: TGTGCGGTAGGGGGCTTCTATGGCTACACCTTC.

The CDR3 spells CASRKSGGSNEQFF. The CDR3 nucleotides read TGTGCCAGCAGGAAATCAGGGGGTTCCAATGAGCAGTTCTTC. The chain couples TRBV28 to TRBJ2-1, with 7 positions matching TRBD1. V trimming: 6 bases; J trimming: 6 bases; junction bases outside the gene matches: 8. CDR3 length: 14 residues. The germline gives CDR1 MDHEN, CDR2 SYDVKM.

The genes are TRBV28 and TRBJ2-7, with TRBD1 as a possible D gene (6 bases). This CDR3 has 15 amino acids. The V gene lost 2 bases and the J gene lost 0 bases, with 11 bases spanning the gap. The germline V gene encodes CDR1 MDHEN and CDR2 SYDVKM. CDR3 coding DNA: TGTGCCAGCAGTTTAAGACAGGTTAGCTCCTACGAGCAGTACTTC. Its protein product is CASSLRQVSSYEQYF. Filled out from reference TRBV28 and TRBJ2-7, the complete variable domain reads DVKVTQSSRYLVKRTGEKVFLECVQDMDHENMFWYRQDPGLGLRLIYFSYDVKMKEKGDIPEGYSVSREKKERFSLILESASTNQTSMYLCASSLRQVSSYEQYFGPGTRLTVT.

This clone showed up just once. This chain links TRBV7-6 with TRBJ2-7; 7 bases line up with TRBD1. J lost 3 bases, V lost 7 bases, and 9 bases had no gene match. CDR1 is SGHVS, CDR2 FNYEAQ, per germline. The CDR3 runs 14 residues. The chain's CDR3 is CASTGTATGYEQYF. In nucleotides, the CDR3 is TGTGCCAGCACCGGGACAGCCACTGGCTACGAGCAGTACTTC.

The gene calls are TRBV2 and TRBJ1-1; a possible D gene is TRBD1 (6 bases). Germline V gene data show CDR1 as SNHLY and CDR2 as FYNNEI. CDR3 length: 13 residues. V lost 7 bases to trimming and J lost 1 base, with 10 bases between them. The CDR3: CASKDSPNTEAFF. CDR3 in DNA: TGTGCCAGCAAGGACAGCCCGAACACTGAAGCTTTCTTT.